The entry below gives a single T cell receptor (beta chain) sequence along with its context. As yet, its antigen is unknown. Germline V gene data show CDR1 as SGDLS and CDR2 as YYNGEE. The V gene lost 0 bases and the J gene lost 1 base, with 8 bases spanning the gap. The CDR3 sequence is 15 residues long. This sample was included in a study of OX40 agonist ivuxolimab in advanced cancers. About the research overall: Those treated in dose escalation had hepatocellular carcinoma, melanoma, renal cell cancer or head and neck cancer. Under the entry rules, prior anti-PD-1, anti-PD-L1 or anti-CTLA-4 therapy was allowed, and about 40% had some. Study-level findings and limits: CD8+ T cells showed, on average, more clonal expansion than CD4+ cells.

Patients were ineligible given autoimmune disease history or systemic immunosuppression. The method was immunoSEQ multiplex PCR; TCRdb's version includes in-frame clones alone and lacks a portion of them. Of tens of thousands of clones listed, 65% to 85% are singletons. The rearrangement uses TRBV9 and TRBJ2-1; D possibly uses TRBD1 or TRBD2 (5 bases each). The material was CD4+ or CD8+ T cells sorted from blood, obtained in a trial of the OX40 agonist ivuxolimab. The source of this sequence is an adult with an advanced solid tumor such as melanoma, head and neck, liver or kidney cancer. This chain's CDR3 is CASSVAGQSYNEQFF. CDR3 coding DNA: TGTGCCAGCAGCGTAGCGGGGCAGTCCTACAATGAGCAGTTCTTC.